One T cell receptor (beta chain) is described in this entry. This clonotype has a count of ten or more. What this receptor recognizes is not known. No much larger clonotype is one base removed from it; base qualities were not supplied. Only healthy Caucasian donors were included. Three pairs of female monozygotic twins, all aged roughly 18 to 29 years, were included in the twin cohort. Positive isolation kits from Invitrogen were used to isolate the CD4+ and CD8+ T cell populations. These data are taken from a study of identical twins (dated by TCRdb to 2016 to 2017). For context, the study as a whole: TCR alpha and beta repertoires from monozygotic twins, unrelated adults of various ages and cord blood were deep-sequenced to test whether fetal clonotypes persist. To rule out contamination, the twin experiments were replicated at different times with different library preparation protocols. What the study reported, not specific to this receptor: Because the same donors could not be followed over many years, the conclusions relied on cross-sectional statistical analysis. Compared with coincidental sharing between unrelated individuals, out-of-frame TCR alpha sequences shared between twins showed an excess of sequences with low generation probability. Abundant cord blood beta clonotypes had fewer insertions, young adult naive repertoires showed a similar but weaker trend, and memory repertoires showed no such trend. In monozygotic twins, recombination models systematically underestimated out-of-frame TCR alpha sharing, but the models matched the sharing seen between unrelated individuals. In beta out-of-frame sequences, excess twin sharing was weaker, because having fewer shared sequences lowered the signal-to-noise ratio. Invariant T cells such as MAIT and iNKT could partly confound zero-insertion analyses, although diverse VJ usage argued against such confounding for most clonotypes.

The CDR3, from cysteine to phenylalanine, totals 13 residues. Just the 39-base CDR3 DNA is kept, in frame starting at base 1. The germline ends are 8 bases apart after V is trimmed by 7 bases and J by 0 bases. The germline V gene yields SNHLY for CDR1 and FYNNEI for CDR2. The library was obtained by 5' RACE. For sequencing, an Illumina HiSeq 2000 was employed. Template switching introduced a universal primer binding site; the final cDNA contained a unique molecular identifier, enabling accurate counting of TCR cDNA molecules. Specific primers in the conserved constant-segment region were used to synthesize first-strand cDNA for the TCR alpha and beta chains. Each cDNA library was double barcoded, with a SMART-Mk sample barcode plus Illumina barcodes, to control for contamination. TruSeq adapter sequences and Illumina sample barcodes were added in two successive PCR steps. TCR alpha and beta cDNA libraries were sequenced on the Illumina HiSeq platform with custom primers. In the source study's methods: MiGEC processed the raw reads to extract unique molecular identifiers, while MiXCR was used to determine the CDR3 positions. For each individual, recombination models were inferred using an EM algorithm with the repgenHMM and IGoR tools. Shared clonotypes were analyzed with the tcR package in R, and sharing was normalized by the product of cloneset sizes. To study raw recombination without the effects of thymic and clonal selection, out-of-frame nonproductive sequences were analyzed. TCRdb passed the public sequencing reads through fastp at Q25 and MiXCR, retaining productive beta sequences. Entries are consolidated by CDR3 protein sequence, retaining the most common genes and DNA. V and J calls and clone size were set by TCRdb, not the authors. Here the sample has around 510,000 distinct CDR3 sequences; more than 13% occur a single time. About 0.94% of the sample is held by the ten biggest clonotypes.

The data were also submitted as part of a second study, on yellow fever vaccine responses in identical twins. Looking at the second paper: According to the authors, in identical twins the way T cells responded to vaccination appeared partly convergent and partly personalized. In the study, vaccine-responding T cell clones were precisely tracked in identical twins.

The chain uses TRBV2 and TRBJ2-3, with no confidently assigned D gene. The specimen was CD4+ T cells sorted from blood. The source is a young woman in good health. CDR3 reads: CASNPISTDTQYF. The nucleotide sequence is given as TGTGCCAGCAACCCAATAAGCACAGATACGCAGTATTTT.